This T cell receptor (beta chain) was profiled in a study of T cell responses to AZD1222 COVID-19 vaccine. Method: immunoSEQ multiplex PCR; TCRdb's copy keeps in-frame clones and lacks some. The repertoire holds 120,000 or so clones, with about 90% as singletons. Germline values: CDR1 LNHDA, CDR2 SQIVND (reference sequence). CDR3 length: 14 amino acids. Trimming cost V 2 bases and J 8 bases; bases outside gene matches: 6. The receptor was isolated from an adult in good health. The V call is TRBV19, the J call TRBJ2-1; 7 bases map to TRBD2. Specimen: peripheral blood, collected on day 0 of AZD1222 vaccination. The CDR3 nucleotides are TGTGCCAGTAGTATACAGCGGGGTTACGATGAGCAGTTCTTC. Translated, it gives CASSIQRGYDEQFF. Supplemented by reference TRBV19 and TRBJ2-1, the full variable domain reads DGGITQSPKYLFRKEGQNVTLSCEQNLNHDAMYWYRQDPGQGLRLIYYSQIVNDFQKGDIAEGYSVSREKKESFPLTVTSAQKNPTAFYLCASSIQRGYDEQFFGPGTRLTVL.